This T cell receptor (beta chain) comes out of a study of PD-L1 blockade in urothelial cancer. The overall study: Patients, treated from 2014 onward, received atezolizumab 1,200 mg intravenously every 3 weeks. Males with bladder-origin urothelial cancer constituted about 90% of the 29 patients.

Synthetically made TCR analog templates were put into each PCR as spikes. TCRdb's copy holds only in-frame clones and misses some; the assay was immunoSEQ multiplex PCR. The sample carries roughly 110,000 clones, approximately 89% recorded once. The V gene's germline CDR1 is SGHAT and CDR2 FQNNGV. The length of the CDR3 is 13 residues. The V gene lost 0 bases and the J gene lost 11 bases, with 13 bases spanning the gap. Indicated time point: peripheral blood 6 weeks after treatment start. Patient sample counts ranged from 1 to 8, pretreatment and on-treatment. The origin of this receptor is a man in his sixties with urothelial cancer. V is TRBV11-2 and J is TRBJ1-1; D perhaps matches TRBD1 (6 bases). The specimen was PBMCs, collected around atezolizumab (anti-PD-L1) treatment. The CDR3 loop is CASSLEQGIRAFF. In DNA form, the CDR3 reads TGTGCCAGCAGCTTAGAACAGGGAATCCGCGCTTTCTTT.